This T cell receptor beta chain was sequenced in a study of T cell repertoires and Cas9 in healthy adults. Libraries were prepared by immunoSEQ multiplex PCR; TCRdb keeps only in-frame clonotypes and omits some of them. The data contain about 14,000 clones, 75% to 90% of them singletons. J gave up 4 bases and V 2 bases, and 3 bases lay outside the gene matches. From germline, CDR1 is LNHNV and CDR2 YYDKDF (reference sequence). The CDR3 has 16 amino acids. The origin of this receptor is a human donor in good health. V is TRBV15 and J is TRBJ2-1; 12 bases fit TRBD2. The sample comprised Tregs (CD4+, CD25+, CD127-, CD137-, CD154-) from PBMCs; culture status not recorded. This CDR3 reads CATSRRTSGVYNEQFF. CDR3 sequence (DNA): TGTGCCACCAGCAGACGGACTAGCGGGGTTTACAATGAGCAGTTCTTC. Drawing the rest from reference TRBV15 and TRBJ2-1, the complete variable domain is DAMVIQNPRYQVTQFGKPVTLSCSQTLNHNVMYWYQQKSSQAPKLLFHYYDKDFNNEADTPDNFQSRRPNTSFCFLDIRSPGLGDTAMYLCATSRRTSGVYNEQFFGPGTRLTVL.